The entry that follows covers one T cell receptor beta chain sequence. Profiled with immunoSEQ multiplex PCR; TCRdb holds only in-frame clones, not every one. The sample records 160,000 or so clones, approximately 82% being singletons. The record originates from a study of blood T cell repertoires in COVID-19. Study background: Samples taken during acute and convalescent COVID-19 were collected in the United States, Italy and Spain.

This CDR3 comprises 16 residues. CDR1 and CDR2 from the germline V gene are LGHNA and YNFKEQ. V shed 1 base and J 11 bases; nucleotides not matched to a gene: 9. The sequence came from a woman between 45 and 65 years old with acute or convalescent COVID-19. The source material was peripheral blood. The chain employs TRBV4-2 and TRBJ2-4, with TRBD1 identical over 12 bases. The CDR3 DNA reads as TGTGCCAGCAGCCAAGTACCCTCGGGACAGGGGGCCGTTCAGTACTTC. Amino acid sequence: CASSQVPSGQGAVQYF.